This TCR beta chain was recorded in a study of beta chain features in type 1 diabetes. This clone was observed a few times. Within the sample, other DNA sequences also encode this same CDR3. Sequenced material consisted of expressed TCRB transcripts (all of the isolated RNA was reverse transcribed). TCRdb's copy holds only in-frame clones and misses some; the assay was immunoSEQ multiplex PCR. The table shows about 230,000 clones, with over 9.5% occurring only once. J lost 5 bases, V lost 5 bases, and 8 bases had no gene match. In germline, CDR1 is SGHVS, CDR2 FQNEAQ. CDR3 size: 16 residues. The chain employs TRBV7-8 and TRBJ2-2, with 10 positions matching TRBD2. The receptor was isolated from a woman between 18 and 29 years old in good health. The sample consisted of naive CD4+ T cells from blood. DNA of the CDR3: TGTGCCAGCAGCCCTTTAGCGGGAGGAAGGACCGGGGAGCTGTTTTTT. Amino acid sequence: CASSPLAGGRTGELFF.